This entry lists 5 T cell receptor beta chains sequenced from one sample in a study of blood T cells in healthy people across ages. A second 7 to 11 cycle PCR used barcoded and J-beta primers. Via MiXCR, TCRdb re-called the 5' RACE reads, giving one row per CDR3 protein. This table holds roughly 1.7 million distinct CDR3 sequences, approximately 32% found once. The sequenced sample was blood. These receptors were obtained from a woman aged 25 to 39 in good health.

Ten or more counts support this clonotype. The rearrangement joins TRBV7-9 to TRBJ2-5; possibly TRBD1 for D (5 bases). The CDR3 is made up of 13 amino acids. V dropped 5 bases and J dropped 5 bases, with 12 bases sitting between them. The germline gives CDR1 SEHNR, CDR2 FQNEAQ (reference sequence). The CDR3, as DNA: TGTGCCAGCAGCCCTGCTAACAGGGAGACCCAGTACTTC. This sequence encodes CASSPANRETQYF. The whole variable domain, filled in from reference TRBV7-9 and TRBJ2-5, reads DTGVSQNPRHKITKRGQNVTFRCDPISEHNRLYWYRQTLGQGPEFLTYFQNEAQLEKSRLLSDRFSAERPKGSFSTLEIQRTEQGDSAMYLCASSPANRETQYFGPGTRLLVL.

In this sample, this clonotype turned up a few times. The chain joins TRBV6-1 to TRBJ2-7; no clear D gene. Trimming pared 8 bases from V and 3 bases from J, leaving 29 bases between. The CDR3 has 18 amino acids. The germline V gene encodes CDR1 MNHNS and CDR2 SASEGT. CDR3 sequence (DNA): TGTGCCAGCGGCCACCCCTCTATTGAGACCCAAACGGGCTACGAGCAGTACTTC. It encodes CASGHPSIETQTGYEQYF.

This chain joins TRBV4-1 and TRBJ2-1; D might be TRBD2 (5 bases). With 5 bases removed from V and 8 bases from J, the gap between germline ends came to 19 bases. The CDR3 is made up of 15 amino acids. Germline CDR1 and CDR2: MGHRA and YSYEKL. The CDR3 DNA reads TGCGCCAGCAGCTGGACTCCTCGAAAAAGGGATGAGCAGTTCTTC. Protein: CASSWTPRKRDEQFF.

The V and J genes are TRBV20-1 and TRBJ2-5; perhaps TRBD1 as D (5 bases). The CDR3 is made up of 14 amino acids. The germline V gene has CDR1 DFQATT and CDR2 SNEGSKA (reference sequence). Trimming left V 0 bases short and J 5 bases short, with 13 bases between. The CDR3 DNA is TGCAGTGCTAGAGATCTCAGCAGGGCGGAGACCCAGTACTTC. The encoded protein is CSARDLSRAETQYF.

On this clonotype: A much larger clone sits a single nucleotide away, making a read error possible. This chain's CDR3 is CASSLLARGSEVSDTQYF. DNA of the CDR3: TGTGCCAGCAGCTTGCTTGCGAGGGGGAGCGAAGTGTCAGATACGCAGTATTTT. The rearrangement uses TRBV5-6 and TRBJ2-3; tentatively, D is TRBD1 (6 bases). V was shortened by 1 base and J by 4 bases, with 22 bases between the two germline ends. The CDR3 is 18 residues long. CDR1 is SGHDT and CDR2 is YYEEEE in the germline V gene.